These 14 T cell receptor beta chains were sequenced from one sample in a study of blood T cell repertoires in COVID-19. Profiled with immunoSEQ multiplex PCR; TCRdb holds only in-frame clones, not every one. The profile shows about 13,000 clones, roughly 93% of them singletons. Sample: peripheral blood. These receptors were obtained from a human donor in a cohort sampled during active COVID-19.

V is TRBV19 and J is TRBJ1-2; tentatively, D is TRBD1 (6 bases). The CDR3 spans 13 residues. Germline-derived CDR1 and CDR2 are LNHDA and SQIVND (reference sequence). The ends were cut back, 3 bases at V and 4 bases at J, with 9 bases in the middle. The CDR3 nucleotides read TGTGCCAGTAGTATTCAGGGGAGCTATGGCTACACCTTC. This encodes CASSIQGSYGYTF.

The J gene is TRBJ2-5, the V gene TRBV6-2 or TRBV6-3; tentative D call: TRBD1 (6 bases). V was trimmed by 2 bases and J by 5 bases, leaving 15 bases between them. The CDR3 is 15 amino acids. Germline lookup yields CDR1 MNHEY and CDR2 SVGEGT. CDR3 DNA: TGTGCCAGCAGTTACACTTACAGGGAACCGGAGACCCAGTACTTC. It encodes CASSYTYREPETQYF.

Here the CDR3 DNA reads TGTGCCAGCTCGCAAGTGGGGACAGGGGAATATGGCTACACCTTC. Translation: CASSQVGTGEYGYTF. The chain carries TRBV18 and TRBJ1-2; 10 nucleotides agree with TRBD1. Germline CDR1 and CDR2: KGHSH and LQKENI. V shed 6 bases, J shed 5 bases, and the junction held 9 bases outside the gene matches. The CDR3 loop spans 15 amino acids. Based on the CDR3 plus reference TRBV18 and TRBJ1-2, the full variable domain is NAGVMQNPRHLVRRRGQEARLRCSPMKGHSHVYWYRQLPEEGLKFMVYLQKENIIDESGMPKERFSAEFPKEGPSILRIQQVVRGDSAAYFCASSQVGTGEYGYTFGSGTRLTVV.

This chain connects TRBV6-6 to TRBJ1-5; 8 bases map to TRBD1. Losses at the gene ends were 5 bases for V and 7 bases for J; bases not matched to a gene: 7. Germline V gives CDR1 MNHNY, CDR2 SVGAGI (reference sequence). The CDR3 covers 14 residues. Written as DNA, the CDR3 is TGTGCCAGCAGTCGGACAGGGACAGGACAGCCCCAGCATTTT. Its protein is CASSRTGTGQPQHF.

The rearrangement links TRBV7-2 to TRBJ1-5; D unresolved. V was shortened by 3 bases and J by 4 bases, with 7 bases between the two germline ends. Germline CDR1 is SGHTA and CDR2 is FQGNSA. This CDR3 is 13 amino acids long. In nucleotides, the CDR3 is TGTGCCAGCAGCTTTAGCGAAAATCAGCCCCAGCATTTT. Its translation: CASSFSENQPQHF.

The chain is built from TRBV4-2 and TRBJ2-4, with TRBD1 identical over 7 bases. This CDR3 comprises 15 residues. Germline lookup yields CDR1 LGHNA and CDR2 YNFKEQ. Unmatched junction bases numbered 8, after V lost 2 bases and J lost 7 bases. Here the CDR3 reads CASSQIGTASNIQYF. In DNA, the CDR3 is TGTGCCAGCAGCCAAATAGGGACAGCCTCTAACATTCAGTACTTC.

The count of this clone is one. The rearrangement joins TRBV6-6 to TRBJ2-2, with TRBD1 as a possible D gene (5 bases). The ends were cut back, 3 bases at V and 1 base at J, with 6 bases in the middle. Germline assignment: CDR1 MNHNY and CDR2 SVGAGI (reference sequence). The CDR3 covers 14 residues. The CDR3 loop reads CASSYTGNTGELFF. The CDR3 region has the DNA TGTGCCAGCAGTTATACAGGGAACACCGGGGAGCTGTTTTTT.

The rearrangement uses TRBV9 and TRBJ2-7, with D possibly matching TRBD2 (7 bases). Trimming stripped 0 bases from V and 5 bases from J, with 21 bases between. Germline-derived CDR1 and CDR2 are SGDLS and YYNGEE. This CDR3 has 17 amino acids. The CDR3 reads CASSVAASSPGGDEQYF. CDR3 sequence (DNA): TGTGCCAGCAGCGTAGCCGCGTCCTCCCCGGGGGGCGACGAGCAGTACTTC.

CDR3 in DNA: TGTGCCAGCAGTGGGACGGGAACATGGGAGACGCAGTATTTT. This translates into CASSGTGTWETQYF. The chain combines TRBV2 with TRBJ2-3, with D tentatively TRBD2 (5 bases). The CDR3 covers 14 residues. Trimming took off 4 bases at V and 9 bases at J, with 17 bases between the two ends. Looked up from germline, CDR1 is SNHLY and CDR2 is FYNNEI.

The J gene is TRBJ2-1, the V gene TRBV5-1; 8 bases map to TRBD2. This CDR3 contains 17 residues. J lost 7 bases, V lost 4 bases, and 16 bases had no gene match. Per the germline V gene, CDR1 is SGHRS and CDR2 is YFSETQ. As DNA, the CDR3 is TGCGCCAGCAGCCCGACGCCGGGAGGGCCTTCCTCAAATGAGCAGTTCTTC. Translating it yields CASSPTPGGPSSNEQFF.

This chain joins TRBV6-2 or TRBV6-3 and TRBJ2-5; 10 nucleotides agree with TRBD1. V shed 4 bases and J 0 bases; nucleotides not matched to a gene: 2. There are 15 residues in the CDR3. CDR1 and CDR2 (germline): MNHEY, SVGEGT. The CDR3 region has the DNA TGTGCCAGCAGTTGGGGACAGGGGAACCAAGAGACCCAGTACTTC. Amino acids: CASSWGQGNQETQYF.

The CDR3 DNA sequence: TGTGCCAGCAGAGGGGGGGTCGGCTACACCTTC. It is translated as CASRGGVGYTF. The chain employs TRBV28 and TRBJ1-2, with D maybe TRBD1 (6 bases). Trimming took off 6 bases at V and 8 bases at J, with 10 bases between the two ends. Looked up from germline, CDR1 is MDHEN and CDR2 is SYDVKM. The CDR3 has 11 residues.

This chain joins TRBV5-1 and TRBJ1-4; 11 nucleotides agree with TRBD1. V lost 4 bases and J lost 6; bases outside the gene matches: 11. CDR1 is SGHRS, CDR2 YFSETQ, per germline. The CDR3 is made up of 17 amino acids. Written as DNA, the CDR3 is TGCGCCAGCAGCAACGTCCTAAGGACAGGGGGCCATGAAAAACTGTTTTTT. Residues: CASSNVLRTGGHEKLFF.

This clone was picked up a small number of times. The chain couples TRBV10-1 to TRBJ2-2; possible D gene TRBD1, 5 bases. CDR1 is WNHNN and CDR2 is SYGVQD in the germline V gene (reference sequence). The CDR3 sequence is 16 residues long. V lost 8 bases and J lost 2, with 18 bases in between. As DNA, the CDR3 is TGCGCCAGCGGGATGTCTTGGGGCCCCAACACCGGGGAGCTGTTTTTT. This gives the protein CASGMSWGPNTGELFF.